This TCR beta chain was profiled in a study of a mutant IDH1 vaccine in newly diagnosed glioma. Study in general: Radiotherapy alone preceded vaccination by 4-6 weeks; alternatively, vaccination started with temozolomide cycles. Among treated patients, around 62% were male and roughly 40% female, and mean age was approximately 43 years. Study observations and caveats: A vaccine-induced immune response developed in about 93% of the patients.

Profiled with immunoSEQ multiplex PCR; TCRdb holds only in-frame clones, not every one. The data show under 70,000 clones, 80% to 90% seen once. Time point indicated: week 5, during vaccination. In every dose of vaccine, 300 ug of mutant IDH1 20-mer peptide was given alongside topical imiquimod. The ends were cut back, 3 bases at V and 8 bases at J, with 7 bases in the middle. From germline, CDR1 is SGHTA and CDR2 FQGNSA. The CDR3 consists of 12 residues. As for this clone: The antigen is undetermined.

The sequence was collected from a woman between 45 and 60 years old with glioma. Sequenced material: PBMCs, taken from a glioma patient whose treatment included an IDH1 peptide vaccine. The rearrangement joins TRBV7-2 to TRBJ1-4; D uncertain. CDR3 region: CASSLRTEKLFF. DNA for the CDR3: TGTGCCAGCAGCTTGCGGACGGAAAAACTGTTTTTT. Variable domain in full (rest from reference TRBV7-2 and TRBJ1-4): GAGVSQSPSNKVTEKGKDVELRCDPISGHTALYWYRQSLGQGLEFLIYFQGNSAPDKSGLPSDRFSAERTGGSVSTLTIQRTQQEDSAVYLCASSLRTEKLFFGSGTQLSVL.